Listed here are 12 T cell receptor beta chains from one sample, sequenced in a study of cytomegalovirus exposure and HLA in healthy donors. The primer mix had 60 Vbeta and 13 Jbeta primers. The protocol was immunoSEQ multiplex PCR, while the TCRdb copy is restricted to in-frame clones and leaves out a portion. The table records around 170,000 clones, about 82% of them present only once. The sample taken for sequencing was PBMCs. Receptors originate from a woman aged 50 to 65 in good health and CMV-seropositive.

The chain employs TRBV6-6 and TRBJ1-2; D unclear. Germline V CDR1 and CDR2: MNHNY, SVGAGI (reference sequence). This CDR3 region has 16 residues. Between the trimmed V and J ends, which lost 5 bases and 0 bases, there was a span of 16 bases. DNA of the CDR3: TGTGCCAGCAGTCGGGGAAGAGGGAAAGCTAACTATGGCTACACCTTC. Residues: CASSRGRGKANYGYTF.

This clone was seen just once. The chain has TRBV25-1 and TRBJ2-7; 10 bases align to TRBD1. The CDR3 sequence is 16 residues long. Germline V gene data show CDR1 as MGHDK and CDR2 as SYGVNS. V shed 4 bases and J 6 bases; nucleotides not matched to a gene: 12. The CDR3 reads CASSGIRQGAISEQYF. CDR3 bases: TGTGCCAGCAGTGGTATTCGACAGGGGGCAATATCCGAGCAGTACTTC.

The CDR3 DNA is TGTGCCAGCAGCTTACTGGGGGCTCGGGAGACCCAGTACTTC. Amino acid sequence: CASSLLGARETQYF. V and J are TRBV7-2 and TRBJ2-5; possibly TRBD1 for D (6 bases). The CDR3 has 14 residues. Trimming took off 2 bases at V and 5 bases at J, with 12 bases between the two ends. Germline V gives CDR1 SGHTA, CDR2 FQGNSA.

A single count supports this clone. The chain uses TRBV6-5 and TRBJ2-7; the D is unclear. The CDR3 spans 13 residues. V was pared by 2 bases and J by 6 bases, with 11 bases between. Germline V gene lookup returns CDR1 MNHEY and CDR2 SVGAGI. CDR3: CASSYRSHGEQYF. In DNA, the CDR3 is TGTGCCAGCAGTTACAGGAGCCACGGCGAGCAGTACTTC.

The rearrangement uses TRBV5-1 and TRBJ2-3, with no clear D. The CDR3 consists of 13 residues. V was trimmed by 0 bases and J by 5 bases, leaving 7 bases between them. The germline V gene has CDR1 SGHRS and CDR2 YFSETQ. The CDR3: CASSLAPGDTQYF. The CDR3 DNA follows: TGCGCCAGCAGCTTGGCTCCCGGAGATACGCAGTATTTT.

V gene TRBV5-1 combines with J gene TRBJ2-5, with 7 bases identical to TRBD1. The DNA end lines up better with TRBJ2-7; the J call may be wrong. Germline V lookup: CDR1 SGHRS, CDR2 YFSETQ. This CDR3 region has 15 residues. In DNA, the CDR3 is TGCGCCAGCAGACCTAGACAGGGTATGACCTACGAGCAGTACTTC. Translating gives CASRPRQGMTYEQYF.

This clone has a handful of counts. This chain uses TRBV18 with TRBJ1-1; D not certain. The CDR3 runs to 12 residues. Trimming pared 2 bases from V and 3 bases from J, leaving 4 bases between. The germline V gene has CDR1 KGHSH and CDR2 LQKENI. CDR3 amino acids: CASSPVDTEAFF. CDR3 bases: TGTGCCAGCTCACCAGTCGACACTGAAGCTTTCTTT.

The V call is TRBV7-2, the J call TRBJ1-3; unclear D gene. In germline, CDR1 is SGHTA, CDR2 FQGNSA. The CDR3 is made up of 16 amino acids. Between the trimmed V and J ends, which lost 4 bases and 0 bases, there was a span of 13 bases. The CDR3 DNA follows: TGTGCCAGCAGCTACGAGACTGTGAGCTCTGGAAACACCATATATTTT. Residues: CASSYETVSSGNTIYF.

The gene calls are TRBV5-6 and TRBJ1-1, with D maybe TRBD1 (6 bases). Per germline, CDR1 SGHDT and CDR2 YYEEEE. CDR3 length: 15 amino acids. The germline V and J ends were trimmed by 5 bases and 0 bases, with 14 bases remaining between them. CDR3 region: CASSYGQRMNTEAFF. For the CDR3, the DNA is TGTGCCAGCAGTTACGGACAGAGAATGAACACTGAAGCTTTCTTT.

Of note for this clone: This same CDR3 is encoded by further DNA sequences in the sample. The rearrangement links TRBV28 to TRBJ2-3, with a weak D call TRBD2 (5 bases). Germline V gene sequence: CDR1 MDHEN, CDR2 SYDVKM. With 3 bases removed from V and 2 bases from J, the gap between germline ends came to 12 bases. The CDR3 is 15 residues long. CDR3 in amino acids: CASSLPSGLTDTQYF. The CDR3 nucleotides read TGTGCCAGCAGTTTGCCGAGCGGACTCACAGATACGCAGTATTTT.

This chain connects TRBV19 to TRBJ2-5, with 11 positions matching TRBD2. This CDR3 region has 15 residues. V was pared by 4 bases and J by 4 bases, with 5 bases of the junction left unmatched. Germline V CDR1 and CDR2: LNHDA, SQIVND (reference sequence). In DNA form, the CDR3 reads TGTGCCAGTAGTACCTTACTAGCGGGAGCAGAGACCCAGTACTTC. It yields the protein CASSTLLAGAETQYF.

The rearrangement joins TRBV25-1 to TRBJ2-7; TRBD1 matches at 10 bases. Trimming took 0 bases from V and 3 from J; bases not matched to a gene: 11. This CDR3 spans 18 amino acids. In germline, CDR1 is MGHDK, CDR2 SYGVNS. CDR3 in DNA: TGTGCCAGCAGTGAATACTTTGTTGGGGGACAGGGGTACTACGAGCAGTACTTC. It encodes CASSEYFVGGQGYYEQYF.